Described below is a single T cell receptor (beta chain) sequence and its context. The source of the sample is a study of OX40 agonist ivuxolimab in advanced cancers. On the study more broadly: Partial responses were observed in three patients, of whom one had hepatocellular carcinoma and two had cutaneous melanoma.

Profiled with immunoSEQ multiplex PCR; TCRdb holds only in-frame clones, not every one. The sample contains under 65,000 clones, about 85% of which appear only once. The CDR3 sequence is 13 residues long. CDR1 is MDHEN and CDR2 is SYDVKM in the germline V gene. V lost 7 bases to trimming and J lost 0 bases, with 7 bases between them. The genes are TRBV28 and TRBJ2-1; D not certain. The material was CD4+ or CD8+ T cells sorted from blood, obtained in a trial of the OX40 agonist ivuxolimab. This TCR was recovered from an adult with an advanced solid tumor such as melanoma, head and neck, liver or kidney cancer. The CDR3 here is CASKRSSYNEQFF. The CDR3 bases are TGTGCCAGCAAGAGGAGCTCCTACAATGAGCAGTTCTTC. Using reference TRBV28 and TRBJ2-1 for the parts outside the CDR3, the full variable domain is DVKVTQSSRYLVKRTGEKVFLECVQDMDHENMFWYRQDPGLGLRLIYFSYDVKMKEKGDIPEGYSVSREKKERFSLILESASTNQTSMYLCASKRSSYNEQFFGPGTRLTVL.